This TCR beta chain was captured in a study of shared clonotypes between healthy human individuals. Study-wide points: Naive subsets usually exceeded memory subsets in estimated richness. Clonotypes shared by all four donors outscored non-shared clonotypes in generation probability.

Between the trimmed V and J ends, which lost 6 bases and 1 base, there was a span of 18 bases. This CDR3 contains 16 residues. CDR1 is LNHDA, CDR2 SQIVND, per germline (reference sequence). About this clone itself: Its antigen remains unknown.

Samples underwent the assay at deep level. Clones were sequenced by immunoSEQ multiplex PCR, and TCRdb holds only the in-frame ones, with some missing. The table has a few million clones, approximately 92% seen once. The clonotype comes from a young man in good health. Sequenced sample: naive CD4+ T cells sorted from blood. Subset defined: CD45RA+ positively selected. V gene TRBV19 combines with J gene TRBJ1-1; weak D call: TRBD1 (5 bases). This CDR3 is CASSPRPGGGNTEAFF. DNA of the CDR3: TGTGCCAGTAGCCCCCGCCCGGGCGGGGGGAACACTGAAGCTTTCTTT.